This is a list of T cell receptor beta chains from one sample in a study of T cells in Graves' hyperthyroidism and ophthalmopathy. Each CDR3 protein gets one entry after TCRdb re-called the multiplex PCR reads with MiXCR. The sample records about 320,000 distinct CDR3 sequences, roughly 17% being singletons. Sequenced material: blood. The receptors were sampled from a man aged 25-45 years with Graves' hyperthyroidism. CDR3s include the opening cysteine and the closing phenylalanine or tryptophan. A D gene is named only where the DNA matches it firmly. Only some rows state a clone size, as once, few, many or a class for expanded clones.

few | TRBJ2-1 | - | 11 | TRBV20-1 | TGCAGTGCTGGCCGGTTCAATGAGCAGTTCTTC | CSAGRFNEQFF
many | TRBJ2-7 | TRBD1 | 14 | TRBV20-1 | TGCAGTGCTAGAGTCCGAGACAGGGGGTACGAGCAGTACTTC | CSARVRDRGYEQYF
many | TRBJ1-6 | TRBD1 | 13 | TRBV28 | TGTGCCAGCAGAGGGACAGGACCTGGATCCCTCCACTTT | CASRGTGPGSLHF
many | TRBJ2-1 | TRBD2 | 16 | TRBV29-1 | TGCAGCGTTCTTCCACCTAGCGGGAGCGCCTACAATGAGCAGTTCTTC | CSVLPPSGSAYNEQFF
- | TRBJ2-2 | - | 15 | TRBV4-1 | TGCGCCAGCAGCCAAGAGGGCGGTAACACCGGGGAGCTGTTTTTT | CASSQEGGNTGELFF
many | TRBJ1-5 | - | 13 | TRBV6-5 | TGTGCCAGCAGTTACGCGGGGAATCAGCCCCAGCATTTT | CASSYAGNQPQHF
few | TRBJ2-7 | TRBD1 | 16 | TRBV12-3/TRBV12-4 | TGTGCCAGCAGTTTGGCGGCACAGGGGGAGAGTAACGAGCAGTACTTC | CASSLAAQGESNEQYF
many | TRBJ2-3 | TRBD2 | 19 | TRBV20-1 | TGCAGTGCTAGAGACCCACGTGGGTCTGGCGGGAGGGTAGCAGATACGCAGTATTTT | CSARDPRGSGGRVADTQYF
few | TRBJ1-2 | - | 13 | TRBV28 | TGTGCCAGCAGGACAGGTTCTAACTATGGCTACACCTTC | CASRTGSNYGYTF
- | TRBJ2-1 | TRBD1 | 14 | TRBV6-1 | TGTGCCAGCAGGTCAGGGGGCGCGTACAATGAGCAGTTCTTC | CASRSGGAYNEQFF
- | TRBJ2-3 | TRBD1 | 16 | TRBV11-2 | TGTGCCAGCAGCCCCTCGACAGGGGCCTCCACAGATACGCAGTATTTT | CASSPSTGASTDTQYF
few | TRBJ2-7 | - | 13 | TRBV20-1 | TGCAGTGCTAATGGGAGGTCTGGCCACGAGCAGTACTTC | CSANGRSGHEQYF
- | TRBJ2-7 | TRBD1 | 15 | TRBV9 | TGTTCCAGCAGCGTAGGACAGGCCTACTCCTACGAGCAGTACTTC | CSSSVGQAYSYEQYF
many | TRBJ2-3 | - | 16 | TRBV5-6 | TGTGCCAGCAGCCCGTCTCCCAGCGGTCCCACAGATACGCAGTATTTT | CASSPSPSGPTDTQYF
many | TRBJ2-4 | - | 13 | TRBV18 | TGTGCCAGCTCACCATCTAACAGAAACATTCAGTACTTC | CASSPSNRNIQYF
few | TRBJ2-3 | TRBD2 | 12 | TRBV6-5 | TGTGCCAGCAGTCGACTAGCGGGTACGCAGTATTTT | CASSRLAGTQYF
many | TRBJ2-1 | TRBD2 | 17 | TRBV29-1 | TGCAGCGTTGAAGACGTAATGCGGACTAGCGGTAACAATGAGCAGTTCTTC | CSVEDVMRTSGNNEQFF
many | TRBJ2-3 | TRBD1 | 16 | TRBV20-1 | TGCAGTGCTAGAGAACTCCGGAACAGGGGGACAGATACGCAGTATTTT | CSARELRNRGTDTQYF
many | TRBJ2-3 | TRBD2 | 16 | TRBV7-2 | TGTGCCAGCAGCTTAGCGGGGGGAGGGGGCACAGATACGCAGTATTTT | CASSLAGGGGTDTQYF
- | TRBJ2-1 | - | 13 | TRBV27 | TGTGCCAGCAGTTTAAGGAGCGGAAATGAGCAGTTCTTC | CASSLRSGNEQFF
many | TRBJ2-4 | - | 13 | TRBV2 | TGTGCCAGCAGCCCAGAGAGTGGGCACATTCAGTACTTC | CASSPESGHIQYF
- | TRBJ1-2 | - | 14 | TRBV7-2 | TGTGCCAGCTATCTTGCTGGGATTAACTATGGCTACACCTTC | CASYLAGINYGYTF
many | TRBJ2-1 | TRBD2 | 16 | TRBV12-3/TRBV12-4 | TGTGCCAGCAGTTTAGCGCGACTAGCGGTCTACAATGAGCAGTTCTTC | CASSLARLAVYNEQFF
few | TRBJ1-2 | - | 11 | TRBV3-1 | TGTGCCAGCAGCACACCCTATGGCTACACCTTC | CASSTPYGYTF
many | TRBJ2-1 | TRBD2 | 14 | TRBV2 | TGTGCCAGCAGTGAGAGAGCGGGGGGCAATGAGCAGTTCTTC | CASSERAGGNEQFF
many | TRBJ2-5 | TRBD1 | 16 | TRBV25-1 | TGTGCCAGCAGTGAAGTCGAAACAGGGGCCTTCGGGACCCAGTACTTC | CASSEVETGAFGTQYF
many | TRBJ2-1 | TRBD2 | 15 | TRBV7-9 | TGTGCCAGCAGCCCTAGCGGGAGTATCTACAATGAGCAGTTCTTC | CASSPSGSIYNEQFF
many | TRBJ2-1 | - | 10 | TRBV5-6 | TGTGCCAGCAGCTACAATGAGCAGTTCTTC | CASSYNEQFF
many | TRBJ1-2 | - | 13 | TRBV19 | TGTGCCACCCTCGGACGGGGTTCGTTTGGCTACACCTTC | CATLGRGSFGYTF
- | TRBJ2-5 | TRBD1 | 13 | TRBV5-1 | TGCGCCAGCAGCTTTGAGGGGGCTGAGACCCAGTACTTC | CASSFEGAETQYF
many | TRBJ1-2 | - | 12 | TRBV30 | TGTGCCTGGAGTGTAGTGAGATATGGCTACACCTTC | CAWSVVRYGYTF
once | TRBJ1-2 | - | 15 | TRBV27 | TGTGCCAGCAGTTTATCCCAGGGTGCCATCTATGGCTACACCTTC | CASSLSQGAIYGYTF
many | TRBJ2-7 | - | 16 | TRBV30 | TGTGCCTGGAGTATTTGGGAGGGATCAAGGGGGGACGAGCAGTACTTC | CAWSIWEGSRGDEQYF
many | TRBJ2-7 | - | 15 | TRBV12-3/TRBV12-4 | TGTGCCAGCATTAAAGAGGGGGTAATGCCCTACGAGCAGTACTTC | CASIKEGVMPYEQYF
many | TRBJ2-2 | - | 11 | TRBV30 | TGTGCCTGGAGTGTATCTGGGGAGCTGTTTTTT | CAWSVSGELFF
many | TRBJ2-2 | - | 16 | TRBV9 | TGTGCCAGCAGCGCGCGCGGGACTCCTATCACCGGGGAGCTGTTTTTT | CASSARGTPITGELFF
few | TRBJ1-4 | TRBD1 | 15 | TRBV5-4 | TGTGCCAGCAGCACGGGACAGTTGACTAATGAAAAACTGTTTTTT | CASSTGQLTNEKLFF
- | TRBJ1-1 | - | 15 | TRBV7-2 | TGTGCCAGCAGTCCTCCCTGGACGACGGACACTGAAGCTTTCTTT | CASSPPWTTDTEAFF
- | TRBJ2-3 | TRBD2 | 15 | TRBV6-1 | TGTGCCAGCAGCACTAGCGGGAGAACTACAGATACGCAGTATTTT | CASSTSGRTTDTQYF
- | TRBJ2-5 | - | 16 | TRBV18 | TGTGCCAGCTCACCACGGATAGCGGCTATTCAAGAGACCCAGTACTTC | CASSPRIAAIQETQYF
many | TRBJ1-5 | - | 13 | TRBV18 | TGTGCCAGCTCACCAGTCACAGGGAAGCCCCAGCATTTT | CASSPVTGKPQHF